This T cell receptor (beta chain) appears in the sequencing data of a study of Tregs in tolerant kidney transplant recipients (dated by TCRdb to about 2019). Regarding the research as a whole: The transplants used related donors with nonmyeloablative bone marrow transplantation, and mixed chimerism in the human trials was transient. The study used TCRbeta sequencing to identify donor-specific regulatory T cells before combined kidney and bone marrow transplantation, then tracked those cells after transplant.

The V and J ends are trimmed by 0 bases and 0 bases, leaving 12 bases between them. Counted from cysteine to phenylalanine, this CDR3 has 16 amino acids. The sequence is cut down to CDR3 DNA, 48 bases in frame from base 1. Reading the germline V gene gives CDR1 SGHDT and CDR2 YYEEEE. This specimen's time point label, interpreted: blood sample drawn before combined kidney and bone marrow transplant. Thawed PBMCs were FACS-sorted into unstimulated Tregs (CD4+CD25+CD127-), CD4+ non-Tregs (CD4+CD25-), CD4 cells and CD8 cells. Several combined kidney and bone marrow transplant recipients from the ITN036ST trial were included as patients, and samples were available only from these trial subjects. Healthy control blood was processed by Ficoll density gradient to PBMCs and cryopreserved; patient PBMCs were collected before and after transplant. Findings and caveats that apply to the study as a whole: For some patients the PCR primers changed over time, which made it impossible to compare the samples from those patients at the nucleotide level. Biological reproducibility was not directly assessed, although technical replication error appeared to be minimal. Expanding Tregs with activated donor B cells appeared to identify the most biologically relevant and donor-specific TCRbeta repertoire. The study was constrained by small patient numbers, and validation of the findings is required in larger populations and under other immunosuppression protocols. In tolerant patients, the expansion of donor-specific Tregs was greater than global Treg expansion, suggesting that the expansion was antigen-driven rather than nonspecific.

For TCRbeta CDR3 sequencing, genomic DNA from the sorted cells was extracted using the QIAGEN DNeasy Blood and Tissue Kit. Through immunoSEQ, high-throughput TCRbeta CDR3 sequencing was done commercially, including PCR amplification with internal controls and bias correction. In the authors' own workflow: Unique productive TCRbeta sequences were defined by CDR3 nucleotide sequence when primers matched and otherwise by CDR3 amino acid sequence together with Vbeta and Jbeta genes. As a correction for sorting error, sequences shared between sorted populations at a frequency ratio of 2:1 or less were discarded, and the remaining shared sequences were assigned to the higher population. Donor-reactive sequences were defined as at least 5-fold expanded in CFSE-low cells versus unstimulated cells, with frequency of at least 0.01% in CFSE-low cells. Repertoire divergence was quantified by Jensen-Shannon divergence using the top 100 TCRbeta sequences ranked by frequency. When a sample had multiple sequencing runs, each run was corrected for sorting error separately and the runs were then pooled. TCRdb's version of the immuneACCESS table is confined to in-frame rearrangements and falls short of the full clone set. An unresolved V gene accounts for under half of the shortfall where checked; the remainder is of unknown origin. From that table come the V and J calls and clone size; the DNA was used to work out D and trimming. Recorded for this sample are over 60,000 clones; around 98% of them occurred a single time. Of the sample, around 0.58% is held by the ten largest clones.

With regard to this clone: It has no known antigen specificity. No per-base quality is available; no much larger clone lies one base away.

This specimen was CD4+ T cells from blood, taken before the transplant. The clonotype originates from a human donor who received a combined kidney and bone marrow transplant. The chain employs TRBV5-6 and TRBJ1-1; TRBD1 is perhaps the D gene, given 5 matching bases. The DNA sequence follows: TGTGCCAGCAGCTTGGTGACAGTGAGACTGAACACTGAAGCTTTCTTT. This codes for CASSLVTVRLNTEAFF.